Here is one T cell receptor beta chain with its context. Germline V gene sequence: CDR1 SGHNT, CDR2 YYREEE (reference sequence). Trimming at V came to 4 bases and at J to 7 bases, leaving 13 bases not matched to a gene. The CDR3 has 16 residues. In the study's own analysis: The authors estimated nucleated cell counts from reference gene primer amplification. The repertoire was sequenced with immunoSEQ multiplex PCR; TCRdb's copy has only in-frame clones and lacks some. V, J and clone size were drawn from that table, and D and trimming were deduced from the DNA. Found here are 80,000 to 95,000 clones, around 84% of them singletons; the top ten hold 38%. The sample originates from a study of blood T cell repertoires in COVID-19. Study information: Acute-phase and convalescent COVID-19 samples originated in the United States, Italy and Spain. Sources were T cells, B-cell-depleted T cells, or PBMCs; the material itself was cDNA or gDNA.

The sequence was obtained from an elderly man with acute or convalescent COVID-19. The sequencing sample was made of peripheral blood. This chain links TRBV5-4 with TRBJ1-4; 7 bases are a match to TRBD1. The CDR3 sequence: CASSARRGGKIEKLFF. The CDR3 coding sequence is TGTGCCAGCAGCGCACGGCGAGGGGGCAAGATTGAAAAACTGTTTTTT.